This paragraph covers one TCR beta chain sequence. What it binds is not known. This sample stems from a study of shared clonotypes between healthy human individuals. V was clipped by 4 bases and J by 7 bases; unmatched bases: 13. Germline CDR1 and CDR2: LGHNA and YNFKEQ. The CDR3 has 17 amino acids. The repertoire was sequenced with immunoSEQ multiplex PCR; TCRdb's copy has only in-frame clones and lacks some. The sample shows 1.4 million or so clones, around 98.5% of them seen only once. Nashville, Tennessee was home to all donors, who were Caucasian adults. Study-level results: Clonotype sharing among the donors was expected to vary with sequencing depth. Non-shared clonotypes displayed generation probabilities falling below those of clonotypes present in all four donors.

The clonotype comes from a young man in good health. The sample taken for sequencing was naive CD4+ T cells sorted from blood. Subset defined: CD45RA+ positively selected. The V gene is TRBV4-2, the J gene TRBJ2-3; 11 bases are a match to TRBD2. CDR3 nucleotide sequence: TGTGCCAGCAGCCTCGGGACAGGTAGCGGGAGGGTTCATACGCAGTATTTT. Its protein is CASSLGTGSGRVHTQYF.